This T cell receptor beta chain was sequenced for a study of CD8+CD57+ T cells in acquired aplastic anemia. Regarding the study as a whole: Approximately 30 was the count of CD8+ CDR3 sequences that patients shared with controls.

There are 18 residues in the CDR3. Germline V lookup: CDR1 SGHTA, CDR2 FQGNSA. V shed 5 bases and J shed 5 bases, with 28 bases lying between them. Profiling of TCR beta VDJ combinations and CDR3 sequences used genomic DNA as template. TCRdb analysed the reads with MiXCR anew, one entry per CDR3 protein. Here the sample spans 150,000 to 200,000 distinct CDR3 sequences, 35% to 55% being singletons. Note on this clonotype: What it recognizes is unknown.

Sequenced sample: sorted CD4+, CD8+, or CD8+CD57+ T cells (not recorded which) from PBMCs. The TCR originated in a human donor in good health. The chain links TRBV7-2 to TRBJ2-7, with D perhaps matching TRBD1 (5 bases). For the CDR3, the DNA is TGTGCCAGCAGCCTTAGCCCTCCTGTAAGGGGATATTGGGACGAGCAGTACTTC. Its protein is CASSLSPPVRGYWDEQYF.